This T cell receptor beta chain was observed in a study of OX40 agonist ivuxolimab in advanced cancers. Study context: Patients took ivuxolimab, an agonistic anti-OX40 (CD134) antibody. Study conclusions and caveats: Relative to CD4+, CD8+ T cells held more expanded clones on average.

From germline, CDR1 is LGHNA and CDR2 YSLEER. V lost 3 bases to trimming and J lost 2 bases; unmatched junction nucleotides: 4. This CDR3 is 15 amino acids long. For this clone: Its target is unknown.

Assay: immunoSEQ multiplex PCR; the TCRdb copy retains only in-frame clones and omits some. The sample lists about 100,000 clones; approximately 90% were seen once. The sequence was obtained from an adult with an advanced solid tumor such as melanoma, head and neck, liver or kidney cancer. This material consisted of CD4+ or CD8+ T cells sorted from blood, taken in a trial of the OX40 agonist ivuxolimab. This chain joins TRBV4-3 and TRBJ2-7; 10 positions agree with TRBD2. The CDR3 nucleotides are TGCGCCAGCAGCCAGGGAACTAGCGGGACCTACGAGCAGTACTTC. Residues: CASSQGTSGTYEQYF.